These 21 T cell receptor beta chains came from one sample sequenced in a study of beta chain features in type 1 diabetes. As every portion of the isolated RNA was reverse transcribed, the sequencing read expressed TCRB transcripts. Method: immunoSEQ multiplex PCR; TCRdb's copy keeps in-frame clones and lacks some. Among approximately 730,000 clones listed, over 10% were seen once. The antigens of these receptors remain unknown. Study conclusions and caveats: In all four CD4+ subsets, TCRB CDR3 length was significantly, moderately reduced in type 1 diabetes.

Sequencing used naive CD4+ T cells from blood. Receptors originate from a man aged 18 to 29 with type 1 diabetes.

V and J are TRBV28 and TRBJ2-7, with a weak D call TRBD1 (5 bases). Germline-derived CDR1 and CDR2 are MDHEN and SYDVKM. Trimming stripped 5 bases from V and 3 bases from J, with 17 bases between. The CDR3 has 15 residues. This CDR3 is CASSVQDSSSYEQYF. CDR3 sequence (DNA): TGTGCCAGCAGTGTACAGGATTCTTCAAGCTACGAGCAGTACTTC.

The chain has TRBV4-1 and TRBJ1-1; D unclear. The CDR3 length is 15 residues. Germline-derived CDR1 and CDR2 are MGHRA and YSYEKL. V lost 0 bases and J lost 2, with 10 bases in between. CDR3 nucleotide sequence: TGCGCCAGCAGCCAAGAAAGAACCCCAAACACTGAAGCTTTCTTT. Translating it yields CASSQERTPNTEAFF.

This clone was detected only a few times. The V call is TRBV5-4, the J call TRBJ2-7; tentative D call: TRBD2 (6 bases). Germline assignment: CDR1 SGHNT and CDR2 YYREEE (reference sequence). Trimming took 4 bases from V and 2 from J, leaving 13 bases between them. The CDR3 extends over 14 amino acids. The CDR3 bases are TGTGCCAGCAGCACCCGGGAGTCCCCCTACGAGCAGTACTTC. Amino acid sequence: CASSTRESPYEQYF.

V is TRBV25-1 and J is TRBJ1-1; D is undetermined. V lost 1 base, J lost 4 bases, and 13 bases lay in between. CDR1 and CDR2 (germline): MGHDK, SYGVNS. The CDR3 has 15 amino acids. This CDR3 is CASSELIGRATEAFF. CDR3 nucleotide sequence: TGTGCCAGCAGTGAATTGATAGGGAGGGCCACTGAAGCTTTCTTT.

The rearrangement links TRBV4-1 to TRBJ1-1; no definite D call. V gave up 5 bases and J gave up 1 base, with 2 bases separating them. The CDR3 spans 11 residues. In germline, CDR1 is MGHRA, CDR2 YSYEKL. CDR3 nucleotide sequence: TGCGCCAGCAGCGCGAACACTGAAGCTTTCTTT. Its translation: CASSANTEAFF.

The V gene is TRBV27, the J gene TRBJ1-1, with 11 bases that match TRBD1. In germline, CDR1 is MNHEY, CDR2 SMNVEV (reference sequence). Trimming at V came to 5 bases and at J to 1 base, leaving 3 bases not matched to a gene. The CDR3 has 15 residues. The CDR3 is CASSGQGASNTEAFF. DNA for the CDR3: TGTGCCAGCAGTGGACAGGGGGCCTCGAACACTGAAGCTTTCTTT.

The chain combines TRBV2 with TRBJ2-5; TRBD2 agrees at 10 bases. V shed 11 bases, J shed 2 bases, and the junction held 8 bases outside the gene matches. The CDR3 consists of 14 residues. Germline CDR1 reads SNHLY; CDR2 reads FYNNEI. CDR3: CAGTTSGLQETQYF. CDR3 DNA: TGTGCCGGGACGACTAGCGGGCTTCAAGAGACCCAGTACTTC.

The J gene is TRBJ1-2, the V gene TRBV30, with TRBD1 as a possible D gene (5 bases). Germline CDR1 GTSNPN, CDR2 SVGIG (reference sequence). The CDR3 is 14 residues long. Deletions cut 1 base from V and 0 bases from J, with 9 bases between. The CDR3 here is CAWSDGTANYGYTF. CDR3 coding DNA: TGTGCCTGGAGTGACGGGACGGCTAACTATGGCTACACCTTC.

This chain joins TRBV15 and TRBJ2-5, with D possibly matching TRBD2 (6 bases). The CDR3 extends over 14 amino acids. V shed 8 bases and J shed 5 bases, with 18 bases lying between them. Germline V gene data show CDR1 as LNHNV and CDR2 as YYDKDF (reference sequence). CDR3 sequence (DNA): TGTGCCACCTCAAAGGAGGGGAAGCGGGAGACCCAGTACTTC. Translating gives CATSKEGKRETQYF.

This clone was seen a handful of times. V is TRBV5-1 and J is TRBJ2-7, with 8 bases aligning to TRBD1. The J segment lost 2 bases and the V segment lost 4 bases, leaving 8 bases of the junction unmatched. From germline, CDR1 is SGHRS and CDR2 YFSETQ. The CDR3 runs to 15 residues. For the CDR3, the DNA is TGCGCCAGCAGCGTAGCCGGGACAGGAGCCTACGAGCAGTACTTC. This encodes CASSVAGTGAYEQYF. The entire variable domain, with the rest obtained from reference TRBV5-1 and TRBJ2-7, is as follows: KAGVTQTPRYLIKTRGQQVTLSCSPISGHRSVSWYQQTPGQGLQFLFEYFSETQRNKGNFPGRFSGRQFSNSRSEMNVSTLELGDSALYLCASSVAGTGAYEQYFGPGTRLTVT.

This chain uses TRBV23-1 with TRBJ2-4, with 11 bases that match TRBD2. TRBV23-1 is an ORF, and what it does is uncertain. V was clipped by 2 bases and J by 1 base; unmatched bases: 10. The CDR3 runs to 19 residues. The CDR3 loop is CASSQRGLTSGAAKNIQYF. In DNA, the CDR3 is TGCGCCAGCAGTCAAAGGGGGTTGACTAGCGGGGCTGCCAAAAACATTCAGTACTTC.

The V gene is TRBV9, the J gene TRBJ1-2; D perhaps matches TRBD1 (5 bases). V was trimmed by 4 bases and J by 2 bases, leaving 15 bases between them. This CDR3 spans 15 amino acids. From germline, CDR1 is SGDLS and CDR2 YYNGEE. CDR3 in DNA: TGTGCCAGCAGCCCCCGGGGGGGTATAAACTATGGCTACACCTTC. It codes for CASSPRGGINYGYTF. The whole variable domain, remainder taken from reference TRBV9 and TRBJ1-2, is DSGVTQTPKHLITATGQRVTLRCSPRSGDLSVYWYQQSLDQGLQFLIQYYNGEERAKGNILERFSAQQFPDLHSELNLSSLELGDSALYFCASSPRGGINYGYTFGSGTRLTVV.

In this sample, this clone turned up a few times. The chain links TRBV29-1 to TRBJ1-2; possible D gene TRBD1, 6 bases. Trimming took off 4 bases at V and 0 bases at J, with 9 bases between the two ends. CDR3 length: 13 amino acids. CDR1 and CDR2 from the germline V gene are SQVTM and ANQGSEA. CDR3 in DNA: TGCAGCGTTGTAGAGGGGGCTAACTATGGCTACACCTTC. Protein sequence: CSVVEGANYGYTF.

V and J are TRBV19 and TRBJ2-7; 7 bases fit TRBD1. Trimming removed 9 bases from V and 3 bases from J; junction bases left unmatched: 8. CDR3 length: 13 residues. Germline V gives CDR1 LNHDA, CDR2 SQIVND (reference sequence). Here the CDR3 DNA reads TGTGCCAGCATATTGACAGGGAACTACGAGCAGTACTTC. This encodes CASILTGNYEQYF.

This clone was observed a handful of times. The chain combines TRBV5-1 with TRBJ2-3; the D gene is possibly TRBD1 (5 bases). Looked up from germline, CDR1 is SGHRS and CDR2 is YFSETQ. V lost 0 bases to trimming and J lost 1 base, with 15 bases between them. This CDR3 comprises 17 residues. CDR3 nucleotide sequence: TGCGCCAGCAGCTTGGCCTTGGATGGGGCCCGCACAGATACGCAGTATTTT. Translated: CASSLALDGARTDTQYF. Complete variable domain (other parts from reference TRBV5-1 and TRBJ2-3): KAGVTQTPRYLIKTRGQQVTLSCSPISGHRSVSWYQQTPGQGLQFLFEYFSETQRNKGNFPGRFSGRQFSNSRSEMNVSTLELGDSALYLCASSLALDGARTDTQYFGPGTRLTVL.

The rearrangement uses TRBV9 and TRBJ2-3, with a possible D match to TRBD1 (5 bases). The CDR3 sequence is 16 residues long. Trimming shortened V by 3 bases and J by 2 bases, and 16 bases separated the two germline ends. Germline CDR1 is SGDLS and CDR2 is YYNGEE. The CDR3 nucleotides are TGTGCCAGCAGCGCCAGGGTGGGATACGCCACAGATACGCAGTATTTT. Its protein is CASSARVGYATDTQYF. Full variable domain (missing parts from reference TRBV9 and TRBJ2-3): DSGVTQTPKHLITATGQRVTLRCSPRSGDLSVYWYQQSLDQGLQFLIQYYNGEERAKGNILERFSAQQFPDLHSELNLSSLELGDSALYFCASSARVGYATDTQYFGPGTRLTVL.

This clone was seen a few times. The V call is TRBV7-8, the J call TRBJ2-1, with TRBD2 identical over 7 bases. J lost 4 bases, V lost 5 bases, and 8 bases had no gene match. CDR3 size: 15 residues. Per germline, CDR1 SGHVS and CDR2 FQNEAQ. CDR3 amino acids: CASSMAGVAYNEQFF. The CDR3 DNA is TGTGCCAGCAGCATGGCGGGGGTTGCGTACAATGAGCAGTTCTTC.

The chain uses TRBV5-4 and TRBJ2-2; no definite D call. Germline CDR1 SGHNT, CDR2 YYREEE (reference sequence). The CDR3 runs 15 residues. V lost 6 bases and J 4 bases, leaving 16 bases between the germline ends. The CDR3 here is CASTTDSPATGELFF. In DNA form, the CDR3 reads TGTGCCAGCACCACCGACTCTCCCGCCACCGGGGAGCTGTTTTTT.

This clone was observed a few times. The rearrangement joins TRBV5-4 to TRBJ1-6; perhaps TRBD1 as D (5 bases). The CDR3 is 15 residues long. CDR1 is SGHNT and CDR2 is YYREEE in the germline V gene (reference sequence). Deletions cut 2 bases from V and 4 bases from J, with 10 bases between. CDR3 sequence (DNA): TGTGCCAGCAGCTTCTGGGACGGGTATAATTCACCCCTCCACTTT. Its protein product is CASSFWDGYNSPLHF.

This clone was recorded a few times. V gene TRBV9 combines with J gene TRBJ2-2; possibly TRBD2 for D (5 bases). CDR1 is SGDLS, CDR2 YYNGEE, per germline. V was shortened by 2 bases and J by 7 bases, with 6 bases between the two germline ends. This CDR3 is 12 amino acids long. This CDR3 is CASSVGIGELFF. The CDR3 bases are TGTGCCAGCAGCGTCGGGATCGGGGAGCTGTTTTTT. The whole variable domain, filled in from reference TRBV9 and TRBJ2-2, reads DSGVTQTPKHLITATGQRVTLRCSPRSGDLSVYWYQQSLDQGLQFLIQYYNGEERAKGNILERFSAQQFPDLHSELNLSSLELGDSALYFCASSVGIGELFFGEGSRLTVL.

This chain joins TRBV11-2 and TRBJ2-5; D remains unclear. The CDR3 contains 13 residues. CDR1 SGHAT and CDR2 FQNNGV come from the germline V gene. The V and J ends lost 6 bases and 5 bases respectively, with 13 bases between them. In DNA, the CDR3 is TGTGCCAGCAGTCAAGGGTTCGAGGAGACCCAGTACTTC. It codes for CASSQGFEETQYF.